This T cell receptor beta chain was captured in a study of blood T cells in healthy people across ages. This CDR3 is 16 amino acids long. Trimming shortened V by 0 bases and J by 0 bases, and 12 bases separated the two germline ends. Germline V gene sequence: CDR1 SGHRS, CDR2 YFSETQ. For the second PCR, which ran for roughly 7 to 11 cycles, a sample-barcoded 5' primer and a J-beta primer mix were used. TCRdb re-derived calls from the 5' RACE reads in MiXCR, one entry per CDR3 protein. The sample yields approximately 1,700,000 distinct CDR3 sequences, about 39% seen once. This clonotype has just a few counts.

Sequenced: blood. The TCR sequence derives from a human donor in good health. This rearrangement joins TRBV5-1 to TRBJ1-1; the D gene is possibly TRBD1 (6 bases). Here the CDR3 reads CASSLGPTGLNTEAFF. CDR3 DNA: TGCGCCAGCAGCTTGGGCCCGACAGGATTGAACACTGAAGCTTTCTTT.